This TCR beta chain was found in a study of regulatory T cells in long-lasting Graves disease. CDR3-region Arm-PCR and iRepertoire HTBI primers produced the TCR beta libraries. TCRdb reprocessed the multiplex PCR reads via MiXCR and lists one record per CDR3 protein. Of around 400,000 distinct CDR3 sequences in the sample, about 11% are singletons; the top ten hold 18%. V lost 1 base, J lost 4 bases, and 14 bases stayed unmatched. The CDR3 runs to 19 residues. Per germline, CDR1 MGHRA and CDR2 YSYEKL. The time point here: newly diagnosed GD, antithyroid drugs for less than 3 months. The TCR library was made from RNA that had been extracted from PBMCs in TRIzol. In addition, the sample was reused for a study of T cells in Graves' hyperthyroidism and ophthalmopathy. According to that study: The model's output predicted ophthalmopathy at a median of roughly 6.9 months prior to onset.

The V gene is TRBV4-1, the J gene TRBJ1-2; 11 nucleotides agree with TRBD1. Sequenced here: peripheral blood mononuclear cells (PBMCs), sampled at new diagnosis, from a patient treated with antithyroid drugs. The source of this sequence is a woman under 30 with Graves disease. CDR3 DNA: TGCGCCAGCAGCCAAGGCTGGGGACAGGGGGACCTTGGGGGCTATGGCTACACCTTC. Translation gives CASSQGWGQGDLGGYGYTF.